What follows are 4 T cell receptor beta chains derived from one specimen sequenced in a study of cytomegalovirus exposure and HLA in healthy donors. In the PCR, 60 Vbeta and 13 Jbeta primers were used. This table comes from immunoSEQ multiplex PCR, and its TCRdb copy is limited to in-frame clones, with some not included. This table holds more than 200,000 clones, 60% to 80% found once. The material sequenced was PBMCs. The receptor set was obtained from a male donor in good health and CMV-seronegative.

The gene calls are TRBV10-3 and TRBJ1-6, with D possibly matching TRBD1 (5 bases). Germline loops: CDR1 ENHRY, CDR2 SYGVKD. V was shortened by 4 bases and J by 8 bases, with 12 bases between the two germline ends. The CDR3 covers 14 residues. CDR3 sequence reads: CAISVGGMDSPLHF. Here the CDR3 DNA reads TGTGCCATCAGTGTGGGGGGTATGGATTCACCCCTCCACTTT.

This rearrangement joins TRBV19 to TRBJ2-5; TRBD2 might be the D (5 bases). Trimming removed 5 bases from V and 5 bases from J, with 15 bases in between. The germline V gene has CDR1 LNHDA and CDR2 SQIVND (reference sequence). The CDR3 is made up of 14 amino acids. DNA for the CDR3: TGTGCCAGTAGTTCGGACTCGGTAGGGGAGACCCAGTACTTC. Amino acids: CASSSDSVGETQYF.

The V and J genes are TRBV10-3 and TRBJ2-1; D may be TRBD2 (6 bases). V lost 6 bases to trimming and J lost 0 bases, with 21 bases between them. Germline V CDR1 and CDR2: ENHRY, SYGVKD. CDR3 length equals 18 residues. The CDR3 sequence is CAIRTGEGGDSSYNEQFF. In DNA, the CDR3 is TGTGCCATCAGGACTGGAGAGGGAGGTGACAGCTCCTACAATGAGCAGTTCTTC.

The chain combines TRBV25-1 with TRBJ2-6, with D maybe TRBD1 (5 bases). The CDR3 totals 16 residues. Per the germline V gene, CDR1 is MGHDK and CDR2 is SYGVNS. Trimming removed 5 bases at V and 4 bases at J, with 15 bases between. The CDR3 region has the DNA TGTGCCAGCAGTCTCTTTCAGGGAAGCGGGGCCAACGTCCTGACTTTC. Its protein is CASSLFQGSGANVLTF.